The TCR beta chain described here comes from a study of Graves' ophthalmopathy and Graves' hyperthyroidism. The length of the CDR3 is 16 residues. Germline CDR1 SGHAT, CDR2 FQNNGV. V dropped 1 base and J dropped 4 bases, with 13 bases sitting between them. As to this clonotype: The target antigen is unknown.

RNA served as the template for amplifying TCR beta CDR3 regions. HTBI primers were used in a first-round RT-PCR, which preceded a second-round multiplex PCR. Using its own MiXCR run on the multiplex PCR reads, TCRdb lists one record per CDR3 protein. The sample has about 1.2 million distinct CDR3 sequences; about 36% are singletons. Study-wide findings and caveats: Its predictions of ophthalmopathy progression gave the model almost 71% sensitivity and 72% to 85% specificity.

This sequence joins TRBV11-2 and TRBJ2-2; tentative D call: TRBD1 (5 bases). The sequenced sample was peripheral blood or thyroid tissue (not recorded which). This clonotype originated in an adult man with Graves' hyperthyroidism. The CDR3 protein is CASSLVVGALTGELFF. The CDR3 DNA follows: TGTGCCAGCAGCTTAGTTGTAGGGGCCCTCACCGGGGAGCTGTTTTTT.